This T cell receptor beta chain emerged from a study of CD8+ T cells in alopecia areata (dated 2018 in TCRdb). Looking at the study overall: To study T cell clonal expansion in alopecia areata, the researchers applied high-throughput TCRbeta sequencing to both the C3H/HeJ mouse model and human patients. On the human side, TCRbeta sequencing was run on scalp tissue and on sorted CD4+ and CD8+ peripheral blood T cells from healthy controls and from alopecia areata patients with either patchy or totalis/universalis disease. Amplification of TCRbeta CDR3 regions was done by immunoSEQ multiplex PCR using 35 Vbeta forward primers and 13 Jbeta reverse primers. The RNA source kit depended on sample type: the PAXgene miRNA kit for fixed scalp, the miRNeasy kit for PBMCs, and the RNeasy kit for mouse skin. Scalp clonality was compared across normal scalp (n=4), patchy alopecia areata scalp (n=8), and alopecia totalis/universalis scalp (n=8).

Libraries were built with the immunoSEQ multiplex PCR assay. For TCR sequencing, RNA was extracted from every sample and reverse transcribed into cDNA to serve as template. First-strand cDNA was synthesized using SuperScript III with a 2:1 mix of oligo-dT and random hexamers. A synthetic immune receptor repertoire was used to gauge amplification bias, and whatever bias remained was removed computationally. The original methods were these. Raw reads were preprocessed to remove errors, and CDR3 was defined according to IMGT conventions as the region from the conserved cysteine to phenylalanine. To get clonality, Shannon entropy was normalized by log2 of the number of productive unique TCRs and the result was subtracted from 1. CD4 or CD8 identity of scalp clones was inferred by cross-referencing scalp TCRbeta sequences with sorted blood CD4 and CD8 repertoires. This is the immuneACCESS table as TCRdb keeps it, with only in-frame sequences that have V and J called. A part of the clones is gone; compared with another copy, unresolved V genes explain less than half, and the rest is unexplained. V, J and clone size reflect that table, while D and trimming were determined from the DNA. The sample table lists some 31,000 clones, about 74% of them with a count of one. Around 19% of the sample comes from the top ten.

V is pruned by 4 bases and J by 10 bases, leaving 2 bases of the junction without a gene match. Including the terminal cysteine and phenylalanine, the CDR3 comprises 12 residues. The retained sequence is limited to the CDR3, 36 bases, with the frame set at the first base. The germline V gene supplies CDR1 MNHEY and CDR2 SVGAGI. This clone was found once. Its antigen remains unidentified. It has no much larger one-base neighbor in the sample; base qualities were not kept. The investigation overall reported the following: Lesional scalp, especially in alopecia totalis/universalis, showed higher clonality and more expanded CD8+ clones than normal scalp, suggesting antigenic drive. Shared TCR sequences between patients were less evident than in mice, which may be partly attributable to HLA diversity in the patient population. Resident alphabeta T cells in normal human skin are also sequenced, complicating scalp TCR repertoire analysis, unlike mouse skin dominated by gammadelta T cells.

Lesional scalp punch biopsies and peripheral blood were collected from alopecia areata patients. After PBMCs were isolated by density centrifugation and stained for CD3, CD4 and CD8, a FACSAria was used to sort CD4+ and CD8+ T cells. Alopecia areata patients who were not treated were recruited through a multicenter biomarker study. In five patients from the biomarker study, blood CD8+ T cells were sorted further into NKG2D-low and NKG2D-high fractions. The origin of this receptor is a human donor with alopecia areata. The V and J genes are TRBV6-5 and TRBJ2-1; 9 bases in the junction line up with TRBD2. The sequenced sample consisted of NKG2D-low CD8+ T cells sorted from blood. The cell subset or site label on this specimen signifies: sorted CD8+ NKG2D-low blood T cells. DNA sequence: TGTGCCAGCAGTTCAACTAGCGGGGAGCAGTTCTTC. Translated, it reads CASSSTSGEQFF.